The present entry profiles one TCR beta chain with its context. What it binds is unknown. This record comes from a study of CD4 T cells in relation to SARS-CoV-2 and coronaviruses. The wider study: TCR beta CDR3s were sequenced after approximately ten-day antigen culture of PBMCs. No peptide or an HIV-1 Nef peptide pool served as negative control.

Trimming took 3 bases from V and 2 from J; bases not matched to a gene: 7. The CDR3 has 16 residues. Germline V gene data show CDR1 as LNHDA and CDR2 as SQIVND (reference sequence). Findings of the study overall: In roughly 65% of donors, memory CD4+ clonotypes crossrecognized SARS-CoV-2 and at least one common cold coronavirus spike.

The assay was immunoSEQ multiplex PCR, and TCRdb's table has in-frame clones only and misses some. The table records more than 25,000 clones, 65% to 85% of them present only once. CD4+ T cells from unexposed donors were obtained before the COVID-19 pandemic (2011-2018). CD4+ T cells were isolated from the cells after about 11 days of culture. Fresh IL-2 medium replaced half the medium on days 3 and 7. Sequenced: CD4+ T cells from PBMCs, cultured in vitro. The receptor comes from a human donor in good health. The rearrangement uses TRBV19 and TRBJ2-1; 7 bases are shared with TRBD1. CDR3 DNA: TGTGCCAGTAGTATCTGGTCGGGACAGCCCTACAATGAGCAGTTCTTC. It translates to CASSIWSGQPYNEQFF.